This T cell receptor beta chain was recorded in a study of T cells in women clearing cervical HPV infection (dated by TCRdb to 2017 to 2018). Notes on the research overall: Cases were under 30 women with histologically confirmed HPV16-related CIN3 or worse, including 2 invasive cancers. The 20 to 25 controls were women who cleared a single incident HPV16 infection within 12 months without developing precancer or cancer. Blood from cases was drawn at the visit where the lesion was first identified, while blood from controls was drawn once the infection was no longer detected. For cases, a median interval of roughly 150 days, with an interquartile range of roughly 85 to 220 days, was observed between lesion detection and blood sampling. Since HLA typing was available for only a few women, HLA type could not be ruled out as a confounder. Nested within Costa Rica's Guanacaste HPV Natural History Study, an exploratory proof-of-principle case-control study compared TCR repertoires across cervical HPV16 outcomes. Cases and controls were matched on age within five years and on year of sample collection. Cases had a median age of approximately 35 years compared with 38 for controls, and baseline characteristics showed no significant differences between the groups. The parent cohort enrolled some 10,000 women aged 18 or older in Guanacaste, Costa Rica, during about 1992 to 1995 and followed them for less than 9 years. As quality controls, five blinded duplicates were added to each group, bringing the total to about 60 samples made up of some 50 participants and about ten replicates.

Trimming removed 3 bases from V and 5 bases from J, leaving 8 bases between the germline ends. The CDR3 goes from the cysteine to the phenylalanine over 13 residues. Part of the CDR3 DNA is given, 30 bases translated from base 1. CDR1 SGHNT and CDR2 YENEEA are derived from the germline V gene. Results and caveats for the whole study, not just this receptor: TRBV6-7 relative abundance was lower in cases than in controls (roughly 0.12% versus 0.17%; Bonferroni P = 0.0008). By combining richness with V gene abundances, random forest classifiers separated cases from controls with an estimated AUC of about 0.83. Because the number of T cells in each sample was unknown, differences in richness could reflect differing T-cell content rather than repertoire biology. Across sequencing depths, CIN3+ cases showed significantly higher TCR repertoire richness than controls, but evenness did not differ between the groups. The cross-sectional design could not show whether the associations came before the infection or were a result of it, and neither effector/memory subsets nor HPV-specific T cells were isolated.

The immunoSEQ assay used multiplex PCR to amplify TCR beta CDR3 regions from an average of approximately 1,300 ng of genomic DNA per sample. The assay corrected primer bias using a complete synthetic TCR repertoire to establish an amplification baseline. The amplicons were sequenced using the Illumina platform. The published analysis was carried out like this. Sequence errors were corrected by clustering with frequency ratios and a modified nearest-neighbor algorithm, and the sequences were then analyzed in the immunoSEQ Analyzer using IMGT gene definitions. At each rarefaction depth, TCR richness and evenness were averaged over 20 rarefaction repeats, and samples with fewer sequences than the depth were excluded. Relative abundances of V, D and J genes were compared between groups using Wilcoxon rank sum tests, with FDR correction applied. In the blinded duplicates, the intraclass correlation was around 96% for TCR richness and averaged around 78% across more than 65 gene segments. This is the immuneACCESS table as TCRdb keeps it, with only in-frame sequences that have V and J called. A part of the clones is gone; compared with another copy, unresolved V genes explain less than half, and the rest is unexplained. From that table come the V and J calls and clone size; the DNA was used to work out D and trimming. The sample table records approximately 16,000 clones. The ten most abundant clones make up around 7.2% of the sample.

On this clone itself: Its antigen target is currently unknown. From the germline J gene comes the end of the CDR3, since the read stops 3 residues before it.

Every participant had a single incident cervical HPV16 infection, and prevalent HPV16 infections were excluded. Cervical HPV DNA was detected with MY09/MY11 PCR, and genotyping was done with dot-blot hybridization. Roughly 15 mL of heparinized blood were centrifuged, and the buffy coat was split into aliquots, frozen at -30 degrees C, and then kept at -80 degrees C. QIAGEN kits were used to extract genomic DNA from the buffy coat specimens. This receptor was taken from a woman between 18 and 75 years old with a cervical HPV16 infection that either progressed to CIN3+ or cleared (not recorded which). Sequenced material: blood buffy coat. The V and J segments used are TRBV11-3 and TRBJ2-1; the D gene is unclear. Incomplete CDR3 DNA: TGTGCCAGCAGCTTTGACGCGGACAATGAG. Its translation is CASSFDADNE. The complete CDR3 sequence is CASSFDADNEQFF.